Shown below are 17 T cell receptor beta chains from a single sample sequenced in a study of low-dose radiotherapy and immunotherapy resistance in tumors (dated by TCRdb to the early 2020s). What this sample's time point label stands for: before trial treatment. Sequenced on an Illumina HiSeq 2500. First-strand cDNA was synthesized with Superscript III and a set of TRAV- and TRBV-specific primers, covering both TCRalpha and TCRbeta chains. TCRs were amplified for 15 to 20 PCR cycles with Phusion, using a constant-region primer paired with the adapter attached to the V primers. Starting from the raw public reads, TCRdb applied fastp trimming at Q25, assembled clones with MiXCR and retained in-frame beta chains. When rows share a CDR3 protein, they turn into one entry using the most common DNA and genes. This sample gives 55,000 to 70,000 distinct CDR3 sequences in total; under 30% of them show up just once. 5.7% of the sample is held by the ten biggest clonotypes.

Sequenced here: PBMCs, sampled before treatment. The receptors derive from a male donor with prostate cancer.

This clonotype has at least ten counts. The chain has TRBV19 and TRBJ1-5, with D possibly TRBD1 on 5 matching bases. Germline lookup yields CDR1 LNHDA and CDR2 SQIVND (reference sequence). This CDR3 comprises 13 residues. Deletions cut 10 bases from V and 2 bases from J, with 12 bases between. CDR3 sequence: CANLGGRNQPQHF. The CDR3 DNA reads TGTGCCAACCTTGGGGGACGCAATCAGCCCCAGCATTTT. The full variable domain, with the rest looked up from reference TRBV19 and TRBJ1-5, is DGGITQSPKYLFRKEGQNVTLSCEQNLNHDAMYWYRQDPGQGLRLIYYSQIVNDFQKGDIAEGYSVSREKKESFPLTVTSAQKNPTAFYLCANLGGRNQPQHFGDGTRLSIL.

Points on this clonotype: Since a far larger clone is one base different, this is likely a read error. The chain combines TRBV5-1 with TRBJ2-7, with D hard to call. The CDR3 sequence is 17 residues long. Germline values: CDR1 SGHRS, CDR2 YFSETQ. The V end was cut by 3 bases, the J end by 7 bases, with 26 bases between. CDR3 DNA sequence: TGCGCCAGCAGCTGGAGTGGTATCCGGAGCTCCTACAATGAGCAGTACTTC. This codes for CASSWSGIRSSYNEQYF. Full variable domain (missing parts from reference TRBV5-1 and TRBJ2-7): KAGVTQTPRYLIKTRGQQVTLSCSPISGHRSVSWYQQTPGQGLQFLFEYFSETQRNKGNFPGRFSGRQFSNSRSEMNVSTLELGDSALYLCASSWSGIRSSYNEQYFGPGTRLTVT.

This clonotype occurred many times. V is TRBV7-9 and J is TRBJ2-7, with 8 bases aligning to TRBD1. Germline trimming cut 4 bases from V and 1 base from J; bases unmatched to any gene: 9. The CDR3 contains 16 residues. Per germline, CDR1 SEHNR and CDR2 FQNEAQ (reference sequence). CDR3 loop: CASSSGAGGSSYEQYF. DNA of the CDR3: TGTGCCAGCAGCTCGGGTGCAGGGGGCTCATCCTACGAGCAGTACTTC. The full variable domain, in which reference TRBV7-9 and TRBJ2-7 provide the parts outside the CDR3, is DTGVSQNPRHKITKRGQNVTFRCDPISEHNRLYWYRQTLGQGPEFLTYFQNEAQLEKSRLLSDRFSAERPKGSFSTLEIQRTEQGDSAMYLCASSSGAGGSSYEQYFGPGTRLTVT.

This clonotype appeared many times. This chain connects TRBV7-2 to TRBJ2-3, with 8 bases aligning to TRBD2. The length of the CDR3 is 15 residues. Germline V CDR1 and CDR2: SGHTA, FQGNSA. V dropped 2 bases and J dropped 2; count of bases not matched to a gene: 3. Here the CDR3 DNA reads TGTGCCAGCAGCTTAATAGCGGGGATCACAGATACGCAGTATTTT. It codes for CASSLIAGITDTQYF. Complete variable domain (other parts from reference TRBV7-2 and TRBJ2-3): GAGVSQSPSNKVTEKGKDVELRCDPISGHTALYWYRQSLGQGLEFLIYFQGNSAPDKSGLPSDRFSAERTGGSVSTLTIQRTQQEDSAVYLCASSLIAGITDTQYFGPGTRLTVL.

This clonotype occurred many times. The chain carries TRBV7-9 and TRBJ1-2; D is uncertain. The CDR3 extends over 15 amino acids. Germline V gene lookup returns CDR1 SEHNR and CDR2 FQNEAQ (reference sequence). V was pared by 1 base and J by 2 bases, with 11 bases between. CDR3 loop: CASSLVSGRNYGYTF. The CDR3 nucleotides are TGTGCCAGCAGCTTAGTTTCCGGGAGAAACTATGGCTACACCTTC. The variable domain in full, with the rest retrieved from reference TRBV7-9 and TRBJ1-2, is DTGVSQNPRHKITKRGQNVTFRCDPISEHNRLYWYRQTLGQGPEFLTYFQNEAQLEKSRLLSDRFSAERPKGSFSTLEIQRTEQGDSAMYLCASSLVSGRNYGYTFGSGTRLTVV.

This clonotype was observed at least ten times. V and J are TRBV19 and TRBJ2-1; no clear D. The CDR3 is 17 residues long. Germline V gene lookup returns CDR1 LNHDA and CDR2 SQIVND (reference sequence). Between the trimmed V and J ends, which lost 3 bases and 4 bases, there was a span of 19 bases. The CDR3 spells CASSITATNQPYNEQFF. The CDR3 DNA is TGTGCCAGTAGTATCACTGCCACGAACCAACCATACAATGAGCAGTTCTTC.

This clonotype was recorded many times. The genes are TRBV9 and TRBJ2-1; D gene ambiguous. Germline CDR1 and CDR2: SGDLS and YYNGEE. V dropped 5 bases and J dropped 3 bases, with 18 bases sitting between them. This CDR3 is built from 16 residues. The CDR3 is CASSPPPGSLYNEQFF. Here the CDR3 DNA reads TGTGCCAGCAGTCCGCCGCCGGGCAGCCTCTACAATGAGCAGTTCTTC.

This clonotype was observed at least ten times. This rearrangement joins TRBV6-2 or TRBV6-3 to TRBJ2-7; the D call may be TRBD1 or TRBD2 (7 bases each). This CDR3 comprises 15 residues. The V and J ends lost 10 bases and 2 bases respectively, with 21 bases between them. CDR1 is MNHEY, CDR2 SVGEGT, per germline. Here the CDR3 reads CAIQNPTGRAYEQYF. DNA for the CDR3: TGTGCCATCCAGAACCCGACAGGGAGGGCCTACGAGCAGTACTTC.

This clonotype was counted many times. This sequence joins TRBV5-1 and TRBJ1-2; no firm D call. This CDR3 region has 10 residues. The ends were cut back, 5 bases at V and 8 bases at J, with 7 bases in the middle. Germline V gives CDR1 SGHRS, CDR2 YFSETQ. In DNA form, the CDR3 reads TGCGCCAGCAGTAAGGAGGGCTACACCTTC. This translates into CASSKEGYTF.

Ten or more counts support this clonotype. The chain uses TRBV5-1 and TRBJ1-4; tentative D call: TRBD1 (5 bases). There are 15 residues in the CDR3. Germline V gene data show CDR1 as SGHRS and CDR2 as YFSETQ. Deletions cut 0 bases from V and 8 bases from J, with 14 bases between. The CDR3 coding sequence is TGCGCCAGCAGCTTGGCCGTCGGGGGAGGAGAAAAACTGTTTTTT. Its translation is CASSLAVGGGEKLFF.

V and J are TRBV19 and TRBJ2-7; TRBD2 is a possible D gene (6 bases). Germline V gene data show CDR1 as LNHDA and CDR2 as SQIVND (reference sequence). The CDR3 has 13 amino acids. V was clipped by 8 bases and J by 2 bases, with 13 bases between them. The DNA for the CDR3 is TGTGCCAGTGCCCGCCCGGGGGCCTACGAGCAGTACTTC. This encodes CASARPGAYEQYF.

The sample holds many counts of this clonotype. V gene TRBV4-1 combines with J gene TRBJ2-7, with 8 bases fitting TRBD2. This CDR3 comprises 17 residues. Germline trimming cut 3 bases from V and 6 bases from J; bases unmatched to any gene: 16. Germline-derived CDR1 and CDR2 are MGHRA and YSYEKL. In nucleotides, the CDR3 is TGCGCCAGCAGCCATGACGCCGGGACTAGGGATTTCGGCGAGCAGTACTTC. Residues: CASSHDAGTRDFGEQYF.

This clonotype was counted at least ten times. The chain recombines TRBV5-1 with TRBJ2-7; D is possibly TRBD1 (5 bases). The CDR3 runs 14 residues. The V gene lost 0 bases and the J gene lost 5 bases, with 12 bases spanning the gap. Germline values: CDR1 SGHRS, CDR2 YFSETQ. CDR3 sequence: CASSLVQGHDEQYF. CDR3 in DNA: TGCGCCAGCAGCTTGGTTCAGGGTCACGACGAGCAGTACTTC.

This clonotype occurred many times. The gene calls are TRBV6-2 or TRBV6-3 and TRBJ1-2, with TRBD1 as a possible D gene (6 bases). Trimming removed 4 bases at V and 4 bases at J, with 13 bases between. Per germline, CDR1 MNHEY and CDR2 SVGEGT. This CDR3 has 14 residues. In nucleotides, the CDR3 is TGTGCCAGCAGTTTACTACAGGGTCTCTATGGCTACACCTTC. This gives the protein CASSLLQGLYGYTF.

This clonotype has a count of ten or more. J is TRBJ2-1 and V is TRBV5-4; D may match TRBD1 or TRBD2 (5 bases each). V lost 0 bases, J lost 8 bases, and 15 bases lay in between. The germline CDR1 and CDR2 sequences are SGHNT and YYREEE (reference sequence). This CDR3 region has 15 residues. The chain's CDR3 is CASSLDGTGVDEQFF. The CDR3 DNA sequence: TGTGCCAGCAGCTTGGATGGGACCGGGGTGGATGAGCAGTTCTTC. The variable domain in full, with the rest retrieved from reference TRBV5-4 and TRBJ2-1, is ETGVTQSPTHLIKTRGQQVTLRCSSQSGHNTVSWYQQALGQGPQFIFQYYREEENGRGNFPPRFSGLQFPNYSSELNVNALELDDSALYLCASSLDGTGVDEQFFGPGTRLTVL.

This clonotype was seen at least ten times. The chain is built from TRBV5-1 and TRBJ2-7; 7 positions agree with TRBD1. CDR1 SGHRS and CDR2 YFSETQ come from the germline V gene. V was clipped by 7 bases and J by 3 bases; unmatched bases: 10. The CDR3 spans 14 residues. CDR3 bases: TGCGCCAGCGGCCGCGGTACAGGGGTCTACGAGCAGTACTTC. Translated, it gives CASGRGTGVYEQYF.

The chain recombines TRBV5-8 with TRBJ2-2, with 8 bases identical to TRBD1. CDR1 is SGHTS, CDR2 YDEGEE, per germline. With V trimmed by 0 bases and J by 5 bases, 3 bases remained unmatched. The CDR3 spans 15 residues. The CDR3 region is CASSLVQGATGELFF. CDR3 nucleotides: TGTGCCAGCAGCTTGGTTCAGGGGGCGACCGGGGAGCTGTTTTTT.